Listed below are T cell receptor beta chains from one sample, sequenced in a study of shared clonotypes between healthy human individuals. The data were produced by immunoSEQ multiplex PCR, yet TCRdb's version contains in-frame clones alone and is incomplete. Of about 580,000 clones listed, 98% were seen once; the top ten hold less than 0.35%. Sequencing was carried out using naive CD8+ T cells sorted from blood. The origin of the receptors is a man aged 30 to 39 in good health. Each CDR3 is given with its conserved first and last residue. Each record gives: CDR3 DNA, CDR3 protein, V gene, clone size, D gene, J gene. D genes are given only for firm matches. Only some rows state a clone size, as once, few, many or a class for expanded clones.

DNA: TGTGCCAGCAGCATAAAGAGGGATCGCTACGAGCAGTACTTC; CDR3: CASSIKRDRYEQYF; V: TRBV11-2; size: once; D: -; J: TRBJ2-7
DNA: TGTGCCAGCATAGGCGCCGTATACGAGCAGTACTTC; CDR3: CASIGAVYEQYF; V: TRBV2; size: -; D: -; J: TRBJ2-7
DNA: TGTGCCAGCAGCCCTCCCCTTCAAACCTACGAGCAGTACTTC; CDR3: CASSPPLQTYEQYF; V: TRBV7-9; size: -; D: -; J: TRBJ2-7
DNA: TGTGCCAGCAGCTCCCTCCGGGACAGGGGAAACTACGAGCAGTACTTC; CDR3: CASSSLRDRGNYEQYF; V: TRBV5-8; size: -; D: TRBD1; J: TRBJ2-7
DNA: TGTGCCAGCAGCTTAGTCGGCGATGAGCAGTTCTTC; CDR3: CASSLVGDEQFF; V: TRBV7-9; size: -; D: -; J: TRBJ2-1
DNA: TGCGCCAGCAGCCATGACATACACGAGCAGTACTTC; CDR3: CASSHDIHEQYF; V: TRBV4-1; size: -; D: -; J: TRBJ2-7
DNA: TGTGCCAGCAGTCCCCGAGGGCAGGGAGTGTCCTACGAGCAGTACTTC; CDR3: CASSPRGQGVSYEQYF; V: TRBV28; size: -; D: -; J: TRBJ2-7
DNA: TGTGCCAGCAGTTCCCCGGACTATTTACAGGATGAGCAGTTCTTC; CDR3: CASSSPDYLQDEQFF; V: TRBV28; size: -; D: -; J: TRBJ2-1
DNA: TGTGCCAGCAGTGAATTGAACACTGAAGCTTTCTTT; CDR3: CASSELNTEAFF; V: TRBV28; size: -; D: -; J: TRBJ1-1
DNA: TGCAGCGTTGAGAAGGACAATGAGCAGTTCTTC; CDR3: CSVEKDNEQFF; V: TRBV29-1; size: -; D: -; J: TRBJ2-1
DNA: TGTGCCAGCAGCTTGGGGGGTCAGGGTAACACAGATACGCAGTATTTT; CDR3: CASSLGGQGNTDTQYF; V: TRBV5-4; size: once; D: -; J: TRBJ2-3
DNA: TGTGCCAGCTCGTCGGAGGAAGGCCAAGAGACCCAGTACTTC; CDR3: CASSSEEGQETQYF; V: TRBV25-1; size: -; D: -; J: TRBJ2-5
DNA: TGTGCCAGCAGCTGGGGGGCCCTCAACACCGGGGAGCTGTTTTTT; CDR3: CASSWGALNTGELFF; V: TRBV5-4; size: -; D: -; J: TRBJ2-2
DNA: TGTGCCAGCAGCTTGGCGGGACAGGGGGTATATGGGGCCAACGTCCTGACTTTC; CDR3: CASSLAGQGVYGANVLTF; V: TRBV5-5; size: -; D: TRBD1; J: TRBJ2-6
DNA: TGTGCCAGCGCGCCCCCGGGGGATACGCAGTATTTT; CDR3: CASAPPGDTQYF; V: TRBV5-4; size: -; D: -; J: TRBJ2-3
DNA: TGCGCCAGCAGCCAGGTTGCGGGAGGTGACACCGGGGAGCTGTTTTTT; CDR3: CASSQVAGGDTGELFF; V: TRBV4-1; size: -; D: TRBD2; J: TRBJ2-2
DNA: TGCGCCAGCATCGGGGGCGGCGAAGCTTTCTTT; CDR3: CASIGGGEAFF; V: TRBV5-1; size: -; D: -; J: TRBJ1-1
DNA: TGTGCCAGCAGCCAAGAGCCTGCGGGGCCGAACACCGGGGAGCTGTTTTTT; CDR3: CASSQEPAGPNTGELFF; V: TRBV4-2; size: -; D: -; J: TRBJ2-2
DNA: TGTGCCAGCAGCGGGGGACAGGGAGGCAATGAGCAGTTCTTC; CDR3: CASSGGQGGNEQFF; V: TRBV5-7; size: -; D: TRBD1; J: TRBJ2-1
DNA: TGTGCCACCAGCCTAGCGGGTTACAATGAGCAGTTCTTC; CDR3: CATSLAGYNEQFF; V: TRBV15; size: -; D: TRBD2; J: TRBJ2-1
DNA: TGTGCCAGTAGTATGGAATCCGGGACTAACCACTACGAGCAGTACTTC; CDR3: CASSMESGTNHYEQYF; V: TRBV19; size: -; D: TRBD2; J: TRBJ2-7
DNA: TGTGCCAGCAGCTCGGGACTAGGGGCCTACGAGCAGTACTTC; CDR3: CASSSGLGAYEQYF; V: TRBV6-5; size: -; D: TRBD2; J: TRBJ2-7
DNA: TGTGCCAGCAGTCCTACAGGGATTTCCTACGAGCAGTACTTC; CDR3: CASSPTGISYEQYF; V: TRBV27; size: -; D: -; J: TRBJ2-7
DNA: TGCGCCAGCAGCCAAGAGTGGGCAGGCTACAATGAGCAGTTCTTC; CDR3: CASSQEWAGYNEQFF; V: TRBV4-1; size: -; D: -; J: TRBJ2-1
DNA: TGTGCCAGCAGCTTACCTAGCGGGAGTTCGAATGAGCAGTTCTTC; CDR3: CASSLPSGSSNEQFF; V: TRBV7-8; size: -; D: TRBD2; J: TRBJ2-1
DNA: TGTGCCAGCAGCCCCCCCTCCTACGAGCAGTACTTC; CDR3: CASSPPSYEQYF; V: TRBV6-5; size: -; D: -; J: TRBJ2-7
DNA: TGTGCCATCAGTGAGTCGCGAGCGGGAGATCGCACAGATACGCAGTATTTT; CDR3: CAISESRAGDRTDTQYF; V: TRBV10-3; size: -; D: TRBD2; J: TRBJ2-3
DNA: TGCGCCAGCAGTGAGGGACAGGCCTATGGCTACACCTTC; CDR3: CASSEGQAYGYTF; V: TRBV10-2; size: -; D: TRBD1; J: TRBJ1-2
DNA: TGTGCCAGCCGACAGGTAGATGAGCAGTTCTTC; CDR3: CASRQVDEQFF; V: TRBV27; size: -; D: -; J: TRBJ2-1
DNA: TGCGCCAGCAGCTTGTGGCCCGTAGGGACAACTGGGAACACTGAAGCTTTCTTT; CDR3: CASSLWPVGTTGNTEAFF; V: TRBV5-1; size: -; D: -; J: TRBJ1-1
DNA: TGCGCCAGCAGCAAGGAGGCCTCCTACGAGCAGTACTTC; CDR3: CASSKEASYEQYF; V: TRBV5-1; size: -; D: -; J: TRBJ2-7
DNA: TGTGCCAGCAGCTTAAGGGCAGGGAACTACGAGCAGTACTTC; CDR3: CASSLRAGNYEQYF; V: TRBV11-2; size: -; D: -; J: TRBJ2-7